This TCR beta chain was obtained from a study of blood T cell repertoires in COVID-19. Study-wide background: T cells, B-cell-depleted T cells, or PBMCs provided the cDNA or gDNA that served as material.

The CDR3 runs to 13 residues. The germline V and J ends were trimmed by 8 bases and 9 bases, with 17 bases remaining between them. Germline CDR1 MNHEY, CDR2 SVGAGI. Method: immunoSEQ multiplex PCR; TCRdb's copy keeps in-frame clones and lacks some. Among 250,000 to 300,000 clones listed, 70% to 90% were seen once. Sequenced material: peripheral blood. The chain has TRBV6-5 and TRBJ2-1; D call uncertain. The receptor was derived from a man younger than 35 with active or convalescent COVID-19. CDR3 region: CASDLRRLGEQFF. The CDR3, as DNA: TGTGCCAGCGACCTTCGGCGGCTTGGTGAGCAGTTCTTC.